These T cell receptor beta chains were read from a single sample in a study of T cell responses to AZD1222 COVID-19 vaccine. Libraries were prepared by immunoSEQ multiplex PCR; TCRdb keeps only in-frame clonotypes and omits some of them. The table shows more than 95,000 clones, with around 89% occurring only once. The source was peripheral blood, collected 28 days after the second AZD1222 dose. Every receptor here comes from an adult who received the AZD1222 COVID-19 vaccine. The CDR3 runs from the conserved cysteine through the conserved F or W. A D gene is named only where the DNA matches it firmly. Clone size is shown for a subset of rows, as once, few, many or a class of expanded clone.

clone_size | d_call | j_call | v_call | cdr3_nt | cdr3_aa
. | TRBD1 | TRBJ2-2 | TRBV12-3/TRBV12-4 | TGTGCCAGCACCCCAGGGGGTCCCGGGGAGCTGTTTTTT | CASTPGGPGELFF
. | . | TRBJ1-1 | TRBV28 | TGTGCCAGCAAACTACTAGTGGGCACTGAAGCTTTCTTT | CASKLLVGTEAFF
. | . | TRBJ1-4 | TRBV15 | TGTGCCACCAGCAGAGAGCAGGGGCAGGGTAATGAAAAACTGTTTTTT | CATSREQGQGNEKLFF
few | . | TRBJ2-7 | TRBV12-3/TRBV12-4 | TGTGCCAGCAGTCCAGGAACCTACGAGCAGTACTTC | CASSPGTYEQYF
. | . | TRBJ2-5 | TRBV2 | TGTGCCAGCAGTCCCCTAGTCGGGCCGGGGGAGACCCAGTACTTC | CASSPLVGPGETQYF
few | . | TRBJ2-5 | TRBV11-3 | TGTGCCAGCAGCCACCGAGCGGGCCGAAGGGCAGAGACCCAGTACTTC | CASSHRAGRRAETQYF
once | . | TRBJ2-3 | TRBV12-5 | TGTGCTAGTGGGGAGACAGATACGCAGTATTTT | CASGETDTQYF
. | TRBD2 | TRBJ2-1 | TRBV27 | TGTGCCAGCAGTTTATCCGGGACTAGTAACTACAATGAGCAGTTCTTC | CASSLSGTSNYNEQFF
. | TRBD1 | TRBJ1-5 | TRBV4-1 | TGCGCCAGCAGCCAAGATCCAGGACAGGGGCATCAGCCCCAGCATTTT | CASSQDPGQGHQPQHF
. | . | TRBJ1-5 | TRBV11-2 | TGTGCCAGCTCCTTCGGGGGTTATAGCAATCAGCCCCAGCATTTT | CASSFGGYSNQPQHF
. | TRBD2 | TRBJ2-1 | TRBV7-8 | TGTGCCAGCAGCCCCAGCGGGAGGGCCAGTGAGCAGTTCTTC | CASSPSGRASEQFF
once | . | TRBJ2-1 | TRBV6-2/TRBV6-3 | TGTGCCAGCAGTTATTACACATACAATGAGCAGTTCTTC | CASSYYTYNEQFF
. | . | TRBJ2-7 | TRBV3-1/TRBV3-2 | TGTGCCAGCAGCCAAGAAAAACAGGGAAGCTTAAGGCAGTACTTC | CASSQEKQGSLRQYF
. | TRBD1 | TRBJ2-7 | TRBV27 | TGTGCCAGCAGCTGGACAGGGAGCTCCTACGAGCAGTACTTC | CASSWTGSSYEQYF
. | TRBD2 | TRBJ2-1 | TRBV5-1 | TGCGCCAGCAGCTTGACTAGCGGGGGGTACAATGAGCAGTTCTTC | CASSLTSGGYNEQFF
. | TRBD1 | TRBJ1-1 | TRBV4-1 | TGCGCCAGCAGCTTACCTCCCGGGACAGCGAACACTGAAGCTTTCTTT | CASSLPPGTANTEAFF
few | . | TRBJ1-5 | TRBV27 | TGTGCCAGCAGTTTATGGGGGTCAGTCAATAGCAATCAGCCCCAGCATTTT | CASSLWGSVNSNQPQHF
once | . | TRBJ2-7 | TRBV2 | TGTGCCAGCAGTGAACGCCTCGAAGCCTACGAGCAGTACTTC | CASSERLEAYEQYF
. | . | TRBJ2-7 | TRBV9 | TGTGCCAGCAGCGGGCCGGGGGAGGCGCACTACGAGCAGTACTTC | CASSGPGEAHYEQYF
. | . | TRBJ1-6 | TRBV4-1 | TGCGCCAGCAGCCAAGGCCAGTTTCTCTCCTATAATTCACCCCTCCACTTT | CASSQGQFLSYNSPLHF
. | TRBD2 | TRBJ2-7 | TRBV30 | TGTGCCTGGAGTTATACCCGGACTAGCGGTTGGGTTCACGAGCAGTACTTC | CAWSYTRTSGWVHEQYF
. | . | TRBJ1-5 | TRBV4-1 | TGCGCCAGCAGCCTTAGCTATCAGCCCCAGCATTTT | CASSLSYQPQHF
. | . | TRBJ1-1 | TRBV7-8 | TGTGCCAGCAGCTTAACTAATACTAACACTGAAGCTTTCTTT | CASSLTNTNTEAFF
. | TRBD1 | TRBJ1-1 | TRBV14 | TGTGCCAGCAGCCGGGACAGCCCGAACACTGAAGCTTTCTTT | CASSRDSPNTEAFF
. | . | TRBJ1-3 | TRBV5-5 | TGTGCCAGCAGCTTAGGACAGTTGGAAAACACCATATATTTT | CASSLGQLENTIYF
. | . | TRBJ1-4 | TRBV28 | TGTGCCAGCGGTCACTTAGAAAAACTGTTTTTT | CASGHLEKLFF
. | . | TRBJ1-2 | TRBV19 | TGTGCCAGTAGTATCTCCAGGGGCAGGGGCTACACCTTC | CASSISRGRGYTF
. | . | TRBJ2-7 | TRBV4-3 | TGCGCCAGCAGCCAAGAGTGGCAGTCCTACGAGCAGTACTTC | CASSQEWQSYEQYF
. | . | TRBJ2-7 | TRBV18 | TGTGCCAGCTCACCTAGGGATAGGGGAGGAGAGCAGTACTTC | CASSPRDRGGEQYF
. | TRBD1 | TRBJ1-1 | TRBV5-4 | TGTGCCAGCAGCTCCCCCGGACAGGGCGGCAAGGGCACTGAAGCTTTCTTT | CASSSPGQGGKGTEAFF
. | . | TRBJ1-1 | TRBV5-1 | TGCGCCAGCAGCCCCGTGTCAGTGGGGAACACTGAAGCTTTCTTT | CASSPVSVGNTEAFF
. | TRBD2 | TRBJ2-3 | TRBV7-2 | TGTGCCAGCAGCTTGGGACTAGCGGGAGTTGGATCTAGCACAGATACGCAGTATTTT | CASSLGLAGVGSSTDTQYF
. | . | TRBJ2-7 | TRBV10-1 | TGCGCCAGCAGTGATGTCCAAACCTACGAGCAGTACTTC | CASSDVQTYEQYF
. | . | TRBJ1-5 | TRBV6-5 | TGTGCCAGCAGTTCTGGTAAAAATCAGCCCCAGCATTTT | CASSSGKNQPQHF
few | . | TRBJ2-3 | TRBV7-9 | TGTGCCAGCAGCTTAGACACAGATACGCAGTATTTT | CASSLDTDTQYF
. | . | TRBJ2-5 | TRBV7-7 | TGTGCTAGCAGCTTAGGGGTGCAGGGAGGCCAAGAGACCCAGTACTTC | CASSLGVQGGQETQYF
. | TRBD1 | TRBJ1-6 | TRBV5-1 | TGCGCCAGCAGCCTGACAGGGGCTAATTCACCCCTCCACTTT | CASSLTGANSPLHF
. | TRBD1 | TRBJ1-2 | TRBV29-1 | TGCAGCGCCGAAAGATCATACAGGGGGCTCAGTGGCTACACCTTC | CSAERSYRGLSGYTF
. | . | TRBJ2-3 | TRBV6-5 | TGTGCCAGTTCACCTACCTTTACAGATACGCAGTATTTT | CASSPTFTDTQYF
few | . | TRBJ2-7 | TRBV5-5 | TGTGCCAGCAGCGGATCCGGACCGCAGTTCTACGAGCAGTACTTC | CASSGSGPQFYEQYF
once | . | TRBJ2-7 | TRBV11-3 | TGTGCCAGCAGCTTAGAGGGGACGGTGGAGCAGCAGTACTTC | CASSLEGTVEQQYF
. | . | TRBJ2-3 | TRBV11-2 | TGTGCCAGCAGCGTCCCAGGGGTCAGGGCAGATACGCAGTATTTT | CASSVPGVRADTQYF
. | . | TRBJ2-1 | TRBV7-6 | TGTGCCAGCAGCTTAGGAGGGCTACGGGGTAATGAGCAGTTCTTC | CASSLGGLRGNEQFF
. | . | TRBJ1-5 | TRBV5-4 | TGTGCCAGCAGCGTCAGGAATCAGCCCCAGCATTTT | CASSVRNQPQHF
once | . | TRBJ2-7 | TRBV27 | TGTGCCAGCAGTTTTGGCGCGGGTTTCGGCTACGAGCAGTACTTC | CASSFGAGFGYEQYF
. | . | TRBJ1-3 | TRBV19 | TGTGCCAGTAGTCGGCAGTTCACCACTGGAAACACCATATATTTT | CASSRQFTTGNTIYF
. | . | TRBJ1-2 | TRBV27 | TGTGCCAGCAGGCCGTCCCCCGGGAATAACTATGGCTACACCTTC | CASRPSPGNNYGYTF
. | . | TRBJ2-1 | TRBV6-5 | TGTGCCAGCAGTTACCCGACAGGAGAGCAGTTCTTC | CASSYPTGEQFF